The T cell receptor (beta chain) under discussion was sequenced for a study of CD8+ T cells in alopecia areata. Looking at the study overall: Tofacitinib administration persisted for 6 to 18 months, succeeded by 6 months off drug.

Alopecia areata patients had lesional scalp punch biopsies and peripheral blood taken from them. Extracted RNA was reverse transcribed, and the resulting cDNA served as sequencing template. Clones were sequenced by immunoSEQ multiplex PCR, and TCRdb holds only the in-frame ones, with some missing. Among fewer than 200,000 clones listed, roughly 66% were seen once. Germline CDR1 is GTSNPN and CDR2 is SVGIG (reference sequence). Between the trimmed V and J ends, which lost 2 bases and 7 bases, there was a span of 14 bases. The CDR3 totals 13 residues. The clonotype was recovered from a human donor with alopecia areata. The specimen comprised CD8+ T cells sorted from blood, sampled at week 0. The chain uses TRBV30 and TRBJ1-2; tentatively, D is TRBD1 (6 bases). CDR3 loop: CAWSSNRDRGYTF. The CDR3 DNA reads as TGTGCCTGGAGTTCTAACAGGGATCGTGGCTACACCTTC. Combining the CDR3 with reference TRBV30 and TRBJ1-2 gives the whole variable domain SQTIHQWPATLVQPVGSPLSLECTVEGTSNPNLYWYRQAAGRGLQLLFYSVGIGQISSEVPQNLSASRPQDRQFILSSKKLLLSDSGFYLCAWSSNRDRGYTFGSGTRLTVV.